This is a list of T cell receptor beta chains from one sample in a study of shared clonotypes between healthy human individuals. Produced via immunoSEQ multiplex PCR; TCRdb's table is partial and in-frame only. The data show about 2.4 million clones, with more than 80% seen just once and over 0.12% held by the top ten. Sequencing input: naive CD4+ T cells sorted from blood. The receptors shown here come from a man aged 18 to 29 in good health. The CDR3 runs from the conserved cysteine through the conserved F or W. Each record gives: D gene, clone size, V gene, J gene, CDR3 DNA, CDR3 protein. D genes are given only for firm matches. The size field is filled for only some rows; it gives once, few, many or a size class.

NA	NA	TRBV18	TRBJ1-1	TGTGCCAGCTCACCTTTAGGGCTCAACACTGAAGCTTTCTTT	CASSPLGLNTEAFF
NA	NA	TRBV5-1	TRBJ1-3	TGCGCCAGCAGCTTGGAGGGGAAGGGAAACACCATATATTTT	CASSLEGKGNTIYF
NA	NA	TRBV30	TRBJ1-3	TGTGCCTGGAGTGGTCCAGGTTGGCGACTCTCTGGAAACACCATATATTTT	CAWSGPGWRLSGNTIYF
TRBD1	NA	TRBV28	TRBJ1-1	TGTGCCAGCAGCCACTCCGGGACAGGAGGCACTGAAGCTTTCTTT	CASSHSGTGGTEAFF
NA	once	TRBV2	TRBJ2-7	TGTGCCAGCACCGTCGACACTCCTTACGAGCAGTACTTC	CASTVDTPYEQYF
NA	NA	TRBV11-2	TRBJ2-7	TGTGCCAGCAGCCGCTCCGCGGGTACCTACGAGCAGTACTTC	CASSRSAGTYEQYF
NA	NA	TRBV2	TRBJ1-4	TGTGCCAGCACCTGGGTAGGGGGAGATGAAAAACTGTTTTTT	CASTWVGGDEKLFF
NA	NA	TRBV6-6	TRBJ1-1	TGTGCCAGCATCAACTTTATGAACACTGAAGCTTTCTTT	CASINFMNTEAFF
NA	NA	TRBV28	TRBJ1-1	TGTGCCAGCACCGACCCGGAAGGAAGGGCCTCTGAAGCTTTCTTT	CASTDPEGRASEAFF
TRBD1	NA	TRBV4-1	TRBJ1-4	TGCGCCAGCAGCACCCGGGGACAGGGGGATGAAAAACTGTTTTTT	CASSTRGQGDEKLFF
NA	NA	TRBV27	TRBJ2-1	TGTGCCAGCAGTTTATCCCAGGGTGTCTACAATGAGCAGTTCTTC	CASSLSQGVYNEQFF
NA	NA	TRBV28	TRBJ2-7	TGTGCCAGCACCGAGGGGGGGACTCGTATTTACGAGCAGTACTTC	CASTEGGTRIYEQYF
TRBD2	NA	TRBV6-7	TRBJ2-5	TGTGCCAGCAGTTACAAAAACGGGACTAGACCCAACCAAGAGACCCAGTACTTC	CASSYKNGTRPNQETQYF
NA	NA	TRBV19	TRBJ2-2	TGTGCCAGTAGGACCGGGACGTACCTCACCGGGGAGCTGTTTTTT	CASRTGTYLTGELFF
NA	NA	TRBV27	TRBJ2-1	TGTGCCAGCAGTTCGCTAGTGCCGGAGGCCTACAATGAGCAGTTCTTC	CASSSLVPEAYNEQFF
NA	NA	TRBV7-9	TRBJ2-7	TGTGCCAGCAGCTTAGAGTTCACGGGGCAGTACTTC	CASSLEFTGQYF
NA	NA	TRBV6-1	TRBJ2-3	TGCGCTGGCCAAAGCGGGCCAGATACGCAGTATTTT	CAGQSGPDTQYF
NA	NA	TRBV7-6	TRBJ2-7	TGTGCCAGCAGCCCAGGGGGGTACGAGCAGTACTTC	CASSPGGYEQYF
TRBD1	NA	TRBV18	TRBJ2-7	TGTGCCAGCTCACCCCTAGGGGGACAGGGGTCCTACGAGCAGTACTTC	CASSPLGGQGSYEQYF
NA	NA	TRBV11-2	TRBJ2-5	TGTGCCAGCAGCTTAGATTTCGCCACAAACATAGGGGCTCCAACCCAGTACTTC	CASSLDFATNIGAPTQYF
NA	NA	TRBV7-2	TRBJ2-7	TGTGCCAGCAGCTCACTCCAGACAGACAGGTACCACGAGCAGTACTTC	CASSSLQTDRYHEQYF
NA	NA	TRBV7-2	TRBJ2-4	TGTGCCAGCAGCTTAGGGCGGGAAAACATTCAGTACTTC	CASSLGRENIQYF
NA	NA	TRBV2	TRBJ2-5	TGTGCCAGCAGCCGGGGTGGGGAGACCCAGTACTTC	CASSRGGETQYF
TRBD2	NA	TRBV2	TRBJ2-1	TGTGCCAGCAGTGAGGGGACTAGCGAGTTCTTC	CASSEGTSEFF
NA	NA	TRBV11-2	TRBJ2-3	TGTGCCAGCAGCTTAACGTTGAATACGCAGTATTTT	CASSLTLNTQYF
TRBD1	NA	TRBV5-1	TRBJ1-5	TGCGCCAGCAGCTTGGATGGACAGGGCGGCAATCAGCCCCAGCATTTT	CASSLDGQGGNQPQHF
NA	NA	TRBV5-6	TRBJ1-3	TGTGCCAGCAGCTTGGAGAGGCCACAGGGCCCGGGTCGGGGAAACACCATATATTTT	CASSLERPQGPGRGNTIYF
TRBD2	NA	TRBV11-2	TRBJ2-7	TGTGCCAGCAGCTTAACTCGGGGGGGAGGGTACGAGCAGTACTTC	CASSLTRGGGYEQYF
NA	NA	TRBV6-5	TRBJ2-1	TGTGCCAGCAAACCCTCGGGACTCCCTGGCAATGAGCAGTTCTTC	CASKPSGLPGNEQFF
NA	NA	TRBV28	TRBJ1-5	TGTGCGGCCGGCGCACCCCAGCATTTT	CAAGAPQHF
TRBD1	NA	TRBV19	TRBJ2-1	TGTGCCAGTAAAGGGACAGGGGTAGGCAATGAGCAGTTCTTC	CASKGTGVGNEQFF
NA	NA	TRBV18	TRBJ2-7	TGTGCCAGCTCACCGGAGGGTTATGAGCAGTACTTC	CASSPEGYEQYF
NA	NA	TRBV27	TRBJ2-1	TGTGCCAGCAGTTTATCAGGGGGGACAGTGCAGTTCTTC	CASSLSGGTVQFF
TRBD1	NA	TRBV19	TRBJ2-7	TGTGCCAGTAGTCTGGGACAGGGCACGTCCGAGCAGTACTTC	CASSLGQGTSEQYF
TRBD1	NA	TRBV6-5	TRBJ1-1	TGTGCCAGCAGTCGCAATACAGGGGGCCATACTGAAGCTTTCTTT	CASSRNTGGHTEAFF
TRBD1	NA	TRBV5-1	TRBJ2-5	TGCGCCAGCAGCTCAACAGGGGGCGTGGAGACCCAGTACTTC	CASSSTGGVETQYF
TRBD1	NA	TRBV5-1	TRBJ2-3	TGCGCCAGCAGATTAAACCCGGGACAGGGGGCAGATACGCAGTATTTT	CASRLNPGQGADTQYF
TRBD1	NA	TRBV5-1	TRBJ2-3	TGCGCCAGCAGCTTGGGTATCCCGGGGACAGTTGGCACAGATACGCAGTATTTT	CASSLGIPGTVGTDTQYF
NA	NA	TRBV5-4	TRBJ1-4	TGTGCCAGCAGCTTGGGGACATCGAATGAAAAACTGTTTTTT	CASSLGTSNEKLFF
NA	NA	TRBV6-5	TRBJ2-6	TGTGCCAGCAGTTATTCAAGAGGGGCCAACGTCCTGACTTTC	CASSYSRGANVLTF
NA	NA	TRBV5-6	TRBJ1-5	TGTGCCAGCAGCTTGAGAGGGACCTTCAATCAGCCCCAGCATTTT	CASSLRGTFNQPQHF
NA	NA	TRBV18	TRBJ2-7	TGTGCCAGCTCACCGGGACTGACATCCTACGAGCAGTACTTC	CASSPGLTSYEQYF
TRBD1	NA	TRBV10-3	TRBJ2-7	TGTGCCATCGGGACAGGGGAGAACTACGAGCAGTACTTC	CAIGTGENYEQYF
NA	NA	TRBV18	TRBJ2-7	TGTGCCAGCTCACCCCCTACGGGGGCCTACGAGCAGTACTTC	CASSPPTGAYEQYF